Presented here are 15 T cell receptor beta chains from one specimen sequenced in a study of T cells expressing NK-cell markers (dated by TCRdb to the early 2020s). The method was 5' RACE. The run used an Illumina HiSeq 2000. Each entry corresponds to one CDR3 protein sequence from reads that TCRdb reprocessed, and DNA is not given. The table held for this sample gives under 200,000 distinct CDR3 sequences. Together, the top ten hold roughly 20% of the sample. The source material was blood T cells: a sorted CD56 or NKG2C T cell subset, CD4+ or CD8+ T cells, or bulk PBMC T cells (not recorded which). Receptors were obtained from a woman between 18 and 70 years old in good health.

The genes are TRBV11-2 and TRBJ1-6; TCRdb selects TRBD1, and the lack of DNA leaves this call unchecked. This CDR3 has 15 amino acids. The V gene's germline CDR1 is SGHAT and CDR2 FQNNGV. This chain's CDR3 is CASSSPGSYNSPLHF.

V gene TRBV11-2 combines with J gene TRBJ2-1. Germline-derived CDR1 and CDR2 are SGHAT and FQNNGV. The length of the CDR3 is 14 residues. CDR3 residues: CASSLDGPRDEQFF.

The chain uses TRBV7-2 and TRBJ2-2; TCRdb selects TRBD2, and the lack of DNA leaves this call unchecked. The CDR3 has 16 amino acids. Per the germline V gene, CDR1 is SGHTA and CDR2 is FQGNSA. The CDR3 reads CANPSLAGTNTGELFF.

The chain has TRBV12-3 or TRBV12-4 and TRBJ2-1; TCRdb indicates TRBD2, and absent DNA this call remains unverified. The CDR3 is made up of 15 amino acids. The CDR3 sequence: CASSLWASGHNEQFF.

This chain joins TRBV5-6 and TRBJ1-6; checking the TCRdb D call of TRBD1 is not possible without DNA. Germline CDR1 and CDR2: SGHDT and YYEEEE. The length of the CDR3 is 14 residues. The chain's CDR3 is CASSLVQGGSPLHF. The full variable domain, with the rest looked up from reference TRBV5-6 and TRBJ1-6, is DAGVTQSPTHLIKTRGQQVTLRCSPKSGHDTVSWYQQALGQGPQFIFQYYEEEERQRGNFPDRFSGHQFPNYSSELNVNALLLGDSALYLCASSLVQGGSPLHFGNGTRLTVT.

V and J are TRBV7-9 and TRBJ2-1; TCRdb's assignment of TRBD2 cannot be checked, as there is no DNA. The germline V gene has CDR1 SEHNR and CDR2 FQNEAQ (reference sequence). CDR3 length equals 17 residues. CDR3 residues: CASSLASLAASYNEQFF.

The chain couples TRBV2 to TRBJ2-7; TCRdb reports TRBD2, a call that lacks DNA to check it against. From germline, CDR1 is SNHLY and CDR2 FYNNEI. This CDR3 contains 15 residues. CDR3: CASSEVVGRAYEQYF.

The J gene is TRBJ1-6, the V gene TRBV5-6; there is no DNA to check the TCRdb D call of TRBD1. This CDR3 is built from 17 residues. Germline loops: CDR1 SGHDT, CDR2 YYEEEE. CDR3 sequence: CASSIDPRATYNSPLHF.

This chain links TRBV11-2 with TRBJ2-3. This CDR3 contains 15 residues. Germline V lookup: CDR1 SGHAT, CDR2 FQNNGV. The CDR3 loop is CASSTWKSGTDTQYF.

The CDR3 sequence is CSARASEDHNEQFF. V is TRBV20-1 and J is TRBJ2-1; absent DNA, TCRdb's TRBD2 call cannot be checked. The CDR3 is 14 amino acids. Germline V gene lookup returns CDR1 DFQATT and CDR2 SNEGSKA (reference sequence).

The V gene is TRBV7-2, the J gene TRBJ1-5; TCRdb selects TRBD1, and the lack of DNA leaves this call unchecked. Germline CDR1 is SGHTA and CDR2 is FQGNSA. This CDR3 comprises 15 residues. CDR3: CASRDTGGSSRTQHF.

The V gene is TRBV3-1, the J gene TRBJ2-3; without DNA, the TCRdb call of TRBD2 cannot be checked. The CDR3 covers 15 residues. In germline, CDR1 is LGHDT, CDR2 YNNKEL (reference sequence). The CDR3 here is CASSLRGLTGNTQYF.

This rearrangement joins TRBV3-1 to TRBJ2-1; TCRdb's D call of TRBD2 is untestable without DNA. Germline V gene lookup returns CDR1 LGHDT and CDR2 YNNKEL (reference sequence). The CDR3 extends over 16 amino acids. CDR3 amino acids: CASSQNLAVSYNEQFF.

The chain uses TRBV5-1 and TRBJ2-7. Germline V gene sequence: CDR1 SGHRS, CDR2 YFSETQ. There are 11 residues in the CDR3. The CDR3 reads CASSLAREQYF.

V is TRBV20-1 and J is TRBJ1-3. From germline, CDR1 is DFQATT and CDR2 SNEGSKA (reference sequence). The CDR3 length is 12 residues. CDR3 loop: CSARDRGNTIYF.